The rows below give T cell receptor beta chains drawn from one sample of a study of CD4 T cells in relation to SARS-CoV-2 and coronaviruses. Sequenced by immunoSEQ multiplex PCR; TCRdb stores in-frame clones only, minus some. The profile shows about 39,000 clones, about 86% of them singletons. Antigens for these TCRs are unknown. The source material was naive CD4+ T cells from PBMCs, cultured in vitro. The receptors stem from an adult with COVID-19. Each CDR3 is given with its conserved first and last residue. Each record gives: clone size, J gene, D gene, V gene, CDR3 DNA, CDR3 protein. A D gene is named only where the DNA matches it firmly. Not every row has a clone size; where given, it reads once, few, many or a size class.

once | TRBJ1-1 | - | TRBV10-3 | TGTGCCATCAGTGACACCTTGAACACTGAAGCTTTCTTT | CAISDTLNTEAFF
- | TRBJ2-7 | TRBD1 | TRBV18 | TGTGCCAGCTCACAACCGGGACAGGGGGGTTTCGAGCAGTACTTC | CASSQPGQGGFEQYF
- | TRBJ1-3 | TRBD1 | TRBV29-1 | TGCAGCGCCGTGACAGGGGCGTATGGAAACACCATATATTTT | CSAVTGAYGNTIYF
- | TRBJ2-1 | - | TRBV6-6 | TGTGCCAGCAGTTACCTCACAGGGAGCTCCTACAATGAGCAGTTCTTC | CASSYLTGSSYNEQFF
- | TRBJ2-1 | TRBD1 | TRBV4-2 | TGTGCCAGCAGCCAGCCTTTTTCCGGGACAGGGGCCAATGAGCAGTTCTTC | CASSQPFSGTGANEQFF
- | TRBJ1-4 | TRBD1 | TRBV19 | TGTGCCAGTAGCCACGGGACAGGATATGAAAAACTGTTTTTT | CASSHGTGYEKLFF
- | TRBJ1-2 | - | TRBV19 | TGTGCCAGTAGTGCCTCGAGTGGATATGGCTACACCTTC | CASSASSGYGYTF
- | TRBJ2-1 | TRBD2 | TRBV5-1 | TGCGCCAGCGAAACTAGCGGGAGTAGCTATCGGAATGAGCAGTTCTTC | CASETSGSSYRNEQFF
- | TRBJ2-1 | TRBD2 | TRBV27 | TGTGCCAGCAGACTAGCGGGAGGGCAGGACAATGAGCAGTTCTTC | CASRLAGGQDNEQFF
- | TRBJ2-3 | - | TRBV19 | TGTGCCAGTAGTATAGTTGCCGGGGGACTCACAGATACGCAGTATTTT | CASSIVAGGLTDTQYF
once | TRBJ2-3 | - | TRBV28 | TGTGCCAGCAGTCTGAGGACCTTACAGATCTACAGCACAGATACGCAGTATTTT | CASSLRTLQIYSTDTQYF
- | TRBJ1-5 | TRBD1 | TRBV6-5 | TGTGCCAGCAGGCGACAGGGCGACCTCAATCAGCCCCAGCATTTT | CASRRQGDLNQPQHF
- | TRBJ2-5 | - | TRBV7-9 | TGTGCCAGCAGCCTGGGCCAGGGGGGACCACAAGAGACCCAGTACTTC | CASSLGQGGPQETQYF
- | TRBJ2-3 | - | TRBV10-3 | TGTGCCATCAGTGAGTCGGGAAGCACAGATACGCAGTATTTT | CAISESGSTDTQYF
- | TRBJ2-1 | - | TRBV18 | TGTGCCAGCTCCGCGGTCGTAGCGCAGTACAATGAGCAGTTCTTC | CASSAVVAQYNEQFF
once | TRBJ2-1 | - | TRBV30 | TGTGCCTGCCCCACAGGACCTAGCTACAATGAGCAGTTCTTC | CACPTGPSYNEQFF
- | TRBJ2-7 | - | TRBV30 | TGTGCCTGGACCCCCCTCTCTGGGGGGCACTCCTACGAGCAGTACTTC | CAWTPLSGGHSYEQYF
- | TRBJ2-7 | - | TRBV30 | TGTGCCTGGAGTGCAGGGGGGTCCCTTAGTGGCGAGCAGTACTTC | CAWSAGGSLSGEQYF
- | TRBJ1-2 | TRBD1 | TRBV28 | TGTGCCAGCAGTCTGCCCGACAGGGGGCGAAACTATGGCTACACCTTC | CASSLPDRGRNYGYTF
few | TRBJ1-2 | - | TRBV7-3 | TGTGCCAGCAGCTTTTTCACAGGTCCGGGCTATGGCTACACCTTC | CASSFFTGPGYGYTF
- | TRBJ2-7 | TRBD1 | TRBV5-1 | TGCGCCAGCAGCCACGGGGACAGCCCCTACGAGCAGTACTTC | CASSHGDSPYEQYF
- | TRBJ2-5 | - | TRBV5-1 | TGCGCCAGCAGCTTGGGCAAGGGATGGCAAGAGACCCAGTACTTC | CASSLGKGWQETQYF
- | TRBJ1-1 | - | TRBV7-9 | TGTGCCAGCGGACCAAGCCGGGGGCCGAACACTGAAGCTTTCTTT | CASGPSRGPNTEAFF
- | TRBJ2-3 | - | TRBV6-5 | TGTGCCAGCAGTTACTCGATAGGCAACACAGATACGCAGTATTTT | CASSYSIGNTDTQYF
few | TRBJ2-2 | - | TRBV4-2 | TGTGCCAGCAGCCAAGAGGAGCGGGCGAACACCGGGGAGCTGTTTTTT | CASSQEERANTGELFF
- | TRBJ2-2 | - | TRBV2 | TGTGCCAGCAGTCTCTCCCTGTTAAACACCGGGGAGCTGTTTTTT | CASSLSLLNTGELFF
- | TRBJ2-7 | TRBD2 | TRBV10-3 | TGTGCCATCAGTGGAAGCGGGGCCTCCTACGAGCAGTACTTC | CAISGSGASYEQYF
- | TRBJ1-5 | - | TRBV15 | TGTGCCACCAGCAGAGATAGGTCAGGAGGTCAGCCCCAGCATTTT | CATSRDRSGGQPQHF
- | TRBJ1-1 | TRBD1 | TRBV18 | TGTGCCAGCTCAATGGACAGGGACACTGAAGCTTTCTTT | CASSMDRDTEAFF
- | TRBJ1-6 | TRBD1 | TRBV4-2 | TGTGCCAGCAGCCAGGATTCCGGGACAGCCAATTCACCCCTCCACTTT | CASSQDSGTANSPLHF
- | TRBJ2-5 | TRBD1 | TRBV28 | TGTGCCAGCAGTTTCTCCCTAGACAGGGGGATGAGAGAGACCCAGTACTTC | CASSFSLDRGMRETQYF
- | TRBJ1-3 | - | TRBV6-5 | TGTGCCAGCAGTTCGCCAACAACGCGGGACACCATATATTTT | CASSSPTTRDTIYF
few | TRBJ1-5 | TRBD1 | TRBV7-8 | TGTGCCAGCAGCCTCGTGGACAGGGCGGTTAGCAATCAGCCCCAGCATTTT | CASSLVDRAVSNQPQHF
- | TRBJ2-5 | - | TRBV5-6 | TGTGCCAGCAGCTTGTCGCCTAGTGAGACCCAGTACTTC | CASSLSPSETQYF
- | TRBJ2-1 | TRBD2 | TRBV5-1 | TGCGCCAGCAGCTTGGCCGAGACTAGCGGGAGGTACAATGAGCAGTTCTTC | CASSLAETSGRYNEQFF
- | TRBJ2-7 | TRBD2 | TRBV3-1/TRBV3-2 | TGTGCCAGCAGCAAGAATAGCGGGAGAGGAAACGAGCAGTACTTC | CASSKNSGRGNEQYF
- | TRBJ1-2 | - | TRBV7-3 | TGTGCCAGCAGCCGATACACCAGGGATGGCTACACCTTC | CASSRYTRDGYTF
- | TRBJ2-7 | - | TRBV2 | TGTGCCAGCACAACCACCCGAGGGGCCTACGAGCAGTACTTC | CASTTTRGAYEQYF
- | TRBJ2-3 | - | TRBV7-2 | TGTGCCAGCAGCAGCGACTCAGGGACCACAGATACGCAGTATTTT | CASSSDSGTTDTQYF
- | TRBJ1-6 | - | TRBV6-2/TRBV6-3 | TGTGCCAGCAGTTACTCGCGTCCCCCCCCTCTCTTGAGCTCCTATAATTCACCCCTCCACTTT | CASSYSRPPPLLSSYNSPLHF
few | TRBJ2-7 | - | TRBV28 | TGTGCCAGCAGTTTAGTTGGGACTCACTACGAGCAGTACTTC | CASSLVGTHYEQYF
- | TRBJ2-3 | - | TRBV6-1 | TGTGCCAGCAGTGGGGGGGCTAGCAGTTTCACAGATACGCAGTATTTT | CASSGGASSFTDTQYF
- | TRBJ1-6 | - | TRBV27 | TGTGCCAGCAGTTCCCCGGGGTTTAATTCACCCCTCCACTTT | CASSSPGFNSPLHF
few | TRBJ2-7 | TRBD1 | TRBV5-1 | TGCGCCAGCAGTTGGGACAGTAGCTACGAGCAGTACTTC | CASSWDSSYEQYF
- | TRBJ2-1 | - | TRBV27 | TGTGCCAGCAGATCACTCACCGACCCCTACAATGAGCAGTTCTTC | CASRSLTDPYNEQFF
few | TRBJ2-7 | TRBD1 | TRBV3-1/TRBV3-2 | TGTGCCAGCAGCAGTCAGGGGGCAACCTACGAGCAGTACTTC | CASSSQGATYEQYF
- | TRBJ2-3 | TRBD1 | TRBV5-6 | TGTGCCAGCAGCCCGCCGAACAGGGGACGCGCAGATACGCAGTATTTT | CASSPPNRGRADTQYF
once | TRBJ2-4 | - | TRBV2 | TGTGCCAGCAGTGTAGGAACGCTTGGCGGATTGGGAGCCAAAAACATTCAGTACTTC | CASSVGTLGGLGAKNIQYF
- | TRBJ2-7 | TRBD2 | TRBV15 | TGTGCCACCAGCAGAGACGCGGGAGGGTCCTACGAGCAGTACTTC | CATSRDAGGSYEQYF
- | TRBJ2-7 | - | TRBV6-6 | TGTGCCAGCAGTTACTCCCCGGACAGATTATCCTACGAGCAGTACTTC | CASSYSPDRLSYEQYF
- | TRBJ2-7 | - | TRBV28 | TGTGCCAGCAGGTCAATATACGAGCAGTACTTC | CASRSIYEQYF
- | TRBJ1-5 | - | TRBV19 | TGTGCCAGTAGTGTCGCCCTAGGGGCGCGGGGCAATCAGCCCCAGCATTTT | CASSVALGARGNQPQHF